Included here is one T cell receptor beta chain sequence, with context. The antigen is unknown. The data originate from a study of CD8+ T cells in alopecia areata. Study summary: Tofacitinib exposure lasted 6 to 18 months, followed by 6 months off drug.

The V gene lost 0 bases and the J gene lost 14 bases, with 15 bases spanning the gap. The length of the CDR3 is 13 residues. Per germline, CDR1 SGHAT and CDR2 FQNNGV. Study-wide results and limits: Numerous clones, expanded in lesions, remained in scalp and blood during tofacitinib.

Sequencing templates came from extracted RNA that was reverse transcribed into cDNA. TCRdb keeps only in-frame clones here, not all; method: immunoSEQ multiplex PCR. This table has approximately 150,000 clones, 50% to 75% appearing once. Treatment described: oral pan-JAK inhibitor, 5-10 mg twice daily. The TCR comes from a human donor with alopecia areata. The rearrangement links TRBV11-2 to TRBJ2-3; no clear D gene. The sequencing here drew on CD4+ T cells sorted from blood, taken between weeks 55 and 65, from a patient treated with tofacitinib. The CDR3 DNA reads TGTGCCAGCAGCTTAGAGAGTTTGGCCCTCCGGTATTTT. Protein product: CASSLESLALRYF.